Below are 12 T cell receptor beta chains sequenced from a single sample in a study of naive and memory T cell subsets. Their antigen targets remain unknown. Overall study findings and caveats: Especially in CD8 cells, naive repertoires contained a few larger clonotypes, possibly CD45RA-re-expressing memory cells.

Two oligonucleotides, mixed equimolar, formed the beta constant-region primer covering TRBC1 and TRBC2. Four rounds of PCR amplified the ligated cDNA using nested alpha and beta constant-region primers plus SP2. TCRdb reprocessed the UMI-ligation and nested PCR reads via MiXCR and lists one record per CDR3 protein. The data show about 140,000 distinct CDR3 sequences, about 20% seen once. Sequenced material: naive CD8+ T cells from blood. All receptors come from a human donor in good health.

This clonotype showed up just a few times. The chain's CDR3 is CASSYNPQYEQYF. The DNA of the CDR3 is TGTGCCAGCAGTTACAATCCCCAATACGAGCAGTACTTC. The chain employs TRBV6-5 and TRBJ2-7; unclear D gene. The CDR3 is 13 residues long. CDR1 and CDR2 (germline): MNHEY, SVGAGI. V lost 2 bases, J lost 4 bases, and 9 bases lay in between.

The chain carries TRBV28 and TRBJ2-1, with 10 bases matching TRBD2. Germline V gene lookup returns CDR1 MDHEN and CDR2 SYDVKM. This CDR3 region has 15 residues. Trimming cost V 1 base and J 5 bases; bases outside gene matches: 2. CDR3 amino acids: CASSLLLAGDNEQFF. The CDR3 nucleotides read TGTGCCAGCAGTTTATTGCTAGCGGGAGACAATGAGCAGTTCTTC. The variable domain in full, with the rest retrieved from reference TRBV28 and TRBJ2-1, is DVKVTQSSRYLVKRTGEKVFLECVQDMDHENMFWYRQDPGLGLRLIYFSYDVKMKEKGDIPEGYSVSREKKERFSLILESASTNQTSMYLCASSLLLAGDNEQFFGPGTRLTVL.

A few counts support this clonotype. CDR3 protein: CASTKELAGYSYEQYF. The CDR3, as DNA: TGTGCCAGCACCAAAGAACTAGCGGGGTACTCCTACGAGCAGTACTTC. J is TRBJ2-7 and V is TRBV6-6; 10 nucleotides agree with TRBD2. Germline CDR1 is MNHNY and CDR2 is SVGAGI (reference sequence). Germline trimming cut 7 bases from V and 0 bases from J; bases unmatched to any gene: 9. This CDR3 contains 16 residues.

This clonotype showed up just a few times. The chain recombines TRBV20-1 with TRBJ2-1; 9 bases map to TRBD2. Germline V gives CDR1 DFQATT, CDR2 SNEGSKA (reference sequence). The CDR3 runs 13 residues. Germline trimming cut 5 bases from V and 8 bases from J; bases unmatched to any gene: 7. CDR3 sequence reads: CSARTSEQYEQFF. The CDR3 DNA follows: TGCAGTGCTCGGACTAGCGAGCAATATGAGCAGTTCTTC.

The chain uses TRBV29-1 and TRBJ2-7, with D unresolved. The germline V gene has CDR1 SQVTM and CDR2 ANQGSEA. Between the trimmed V and J ends, which lost 5 bases and 1 base, there was a span of 12 bases. CDR3 size: 13 residues. CDR3 in amino acids: CSVQDLESYEQYF. The CDR3 nucleotides are TGCAGCGTTCAGGATCTGGAATCCTACGAGCAGTACTTC.

The chain joins TRBV6-4 to TRBJ2-7, with D uncertain. Germline CDR1 and CDR2: MRHNA and SNTAGT. This CDR3 spans 13 amino acids. The V end was cut by 7 bases, the J end by 3 bases, with 13 bases between. The CDR3 region is CASTPRPDYEQYF. For the CDR3, the DNA is TGTGCCAGCACCCCCCGGCCTGACTACGAGCAGTACTTC.

This clonotype occurred a few times. The V gene is TRBV25-1, the J gene TRBJ2-7; 11 bases are shared with TRBD1. V gave up 7 bases and J gave up 6 bases; unmatched junction bases: 5. Germline V CDR1 and CDR2: MGHDK, SYGVNS. The length of the CDR3 is 13 residues. CDR3 residues: CASNSGTGGEQYF. The CDR3 DNA sequence: TGTGCCAGCAACTCCGGGACAGGGGGCGAGCAGTACTTC.

This clonotype came up a few times. The CDR3 DNA follows: TGTGCCAGCAGCCTTATAAACAAAGGGTGGGGCAACGTCCTGACTTTC. Residues: CASSLINKGWGNVLTF. V is TRBV7-9 and J is TRBJ2-6; D is unresolved. V dropped 5 bases and J dropped 9 bases, with 20 bases sitting between them. Germline lookup yields CDR1 SEHNR and CDR2 FQNEAQ (reference sequence). The CDR3 sequence is 16 residues long.

Concerning this clonotype itself: Mismatch with germline at one junction end may stem from a read error. V gene TRBV5-4 combines with J gene TRBJ2-3; D ambiguous. Germline-derived CDR1 and CDR2 are SGHNT and YYREEE (reference sequence). This CDR3 region has 12 residues. Written as DNA, the CDR3 is TGTGCCGGCAGCGATTACACAGATACGCAGTATTTT. Translated, it gives CAGSDYTDTQYF. The variable domain in full, with the rest retrieved from reference TRBV5-4 and TRBJ2-3, is ETGVTQSPTHLIKTRGQQVTLRCSSQSGHNTVSWYQQALGQGPQFIFQYYREEENGRGNFPPRFSGLQFPNYSSELNVNALELDDSALYLCAGSDYTDTQYFGPGTRLTVL.

This clonotype has only a few counts. The chain recombines TRBV11-2 with TRBJ2-7; either TRBD1 or TRBD2 may supply D (5 bases each). Germline V lookup: CDR1 SGHAT, CDR2 FQNNGV. CDR3 length equals 11 residues. Trimming left V 5 bases short and J 12 bases short, with 14 bases between. The CDR3 loop is CASSGTVEPYF. The CDR3 DNA reads TGTGCCAGCAGCGGGACCGTCGAACCGTACTTC.

J is TRBJ2-7 and V is TRBV3-1, with TRBD1 matching over 9 bases. The germline gives CDR1 LGHDT, CDR2 YNNKEL (reference sequence). The CDR3 spans 13 residues. After removal of 8 bases from V and 2 bases from J, the junction contained 4 bases not matched to a gene. CDR3 sequence: CASEGQGTYEQYF. Written as DNA, the CDR3 is TGTGCCAGCGAGGGACAGGGAACCTACGAGCAGTACTTC.

The sample holds a few counts of this clonotype. The chain combines TRBV5-1 with TRBJ2-7; tentative D call: TRBD2 (6 bases). Germline V gene sequence: CDR1 SGHRS, CDR2 YFSETQ. The length of the CDR3 is 12 residues. Trimming shortened V by 0 bases and J by 5 bases, and 6 bases separated the two germline ends. This CDR3 is CASSLAGDEQYF. As DNA, the CDR3 is TGCGCCAGCAGCTTGGCGGGAGACGAGCAGTACTTC.